The 29 T cell receptor beta chains below were found in one sample sequenced in a study of regulatory T cells in long-lasting Graves disease. Investigators prepared the TCR beta libraries by applying iRepertoire HTBI primers and Arm-PCR of CDR3 regions. TCRdb processed the multiplex PCR reads anew with MiXCR; each CDR3 protein has one entry. The repertoire holds over 500,000 distinct CDR3 sequences, with around 17% as singletons. Time point denoted: newly diagnosed GD, antithyroid drugs for less than 3 months. Making the TCR library involved RNA that had been extracted from PBMCs. Another study also made use of these data, one on T cells in Graves' hyperthyroidism and ophthalmopathy.

The specimen was peripheral blood mononuclear cells (PBMCs), collected at new diagnosis, from a patient treated with antithyroid drugs. These receptors originate from a woman between 25 and 40 years old with Graves disease.

There are a few counts of this clonotype. The chain recombines TRBV20-1 with TRBJ2-1, with 12 bases aligning to TRBD2. The CDR3 extends over 15 amino acids. Looked up from germline, CDR1 is DFQATT and CDR2 is SNEGSKA (reference sequence). J gave up 10 bases and V 3 bases, and 10 bases lay outside the gene matches. The CDR3 spells CSARLLAGGGWEQFF. The CDR3 DNA reads as TGCAGTGCTAGGTTACTAGCGGGAGGTGGTTGGGAGCAGTTCTTC.

The V and J genes are TRBV18 and TRBJ2-1; D remains unclear. This CDR3 contains 15 residues. CDR1 KGHSH and CDR2 LQKENI come from the germline V gene. The V and J ends lost 2 bases and 0 bases respectively, with 8 bases between them. DNA of the CDR3: TGTGCCAGCTCACCAGTGAGCGTCTCCTACAATGAGCAGTTCTTC. Translated: CASSPVSVSYNEQFF.

The chain uses TRBV5-5 and TRBJ2-5; 8 bases agree with TRBD2. This CDR3 is built from 14 residues. Germline V lookup: CDR1 SGHKS, CDR2 YYEKEE (reference sequence). V shed 3 bases, J shed 7 bases, and the junction held 8 bases outside the gene matches. This chain's CDR3 is CASSYIGTSTTQYF. CDR3 nucleotide sequence: TGTGCCAGCAGCTACATCGGGACTAGTACGACCCAGTACTTC.

The rearrangement uses TRBV25-1 and TRBJ1-4; a weak D match, TRBD1 (5 bases). The CDR3 is 13 amino acids. The V and J ends lost 3 bases and 7 bases respectively, with 9 bases between them. Germline CDR1 is MGHDK and CDR2 is SYGVNS. The CDR3 spells CASSDIRVEKLFF. CDR3 bases: TGTGCCAGCAGTGATATCAGGGTTGAAAAACTGTTTTTT. The variable domain in full, completed from reference TRBV25-1 and TRBJ1-4, reads EADIYQTPRYLVIGTGKKITLECSQTMGHDKMYWYQQDPGMELHLIHYSYGVNSTEKGDLSSESTVSRIRTEHFPLTLESARPSHTSQYLCASSDIRVEKLFFGSGTQLSVL.

This clonotype was detected a few times. The chain is built from TRBV27 and TRBJ2-7, with D unclear. Germline V gives CDR1 MNHEY, CDR2 SMNVEV (reference sequence). CDR3 length: 14 residues. The germline V and J ends were trimmed by 5 bases and 2 bases, with 13 bases remaining between them. DNA of the CDR3: TGTGCCAGCAGTCCCCCTCAACGAGCCTACGAGCAGTACTTC. Its translation is CASSPPQRAYEQYF.

This sequence joins TRBV9 and TRBJ2-7, with D possibly being TRBD2 (6 bases). V was pared by 0 bases and J by 3 bases, with 10 bases between. CDR1 and CDR2 from the germline V gene are SGDLS and YYNGEE. The CDR3 loop spans 14 amino acids. The CDR3 sequence is CASSVGRGVYEQYF. The CDR3 coding sequence is TGTGCCAGCAGCGTAGGGCGGGGTGTCTACGAGCAGTACTTC.

The chain is built from TRBV7-3 and TRBJ2-5; no reliable D call. Trimming took off 5 bases at V and 2 bases at J, with 9 bases between the two ends. The germline gives CDR1 SGHTA, CDR2 FQGTGA. The CDR3 sequence is 13 residues long. The CDR3 spells CASSKQGQETQYF. In nucleotides, the CDR3 is TGTGCCAGCAGCAAACAAGGGCAAGAGACCCAGTACTTC.

This clonotype was seen many times. This chain links TRBV2 with TRBJ2-7, with 7 bases lining up with TRBD1. The CDR3 is made up of 17 amino acids. Germline V gives CDR1 SNHLY, CDR2 FYNNEI. The ends lost 8 bases at V and 0 bases at J; junction bases unmatched: 16. The CDR3 protein is CASFYTQGPLFSYEQYF. The CDR3 nucleotides read TGTGCCAGCTTTTATACACAGGGGCCACTATTCTCCTACGAGCAGTACTTC.

This clonotype appeared a few times. A much larger clone is a single base away; this may be a read error. This chain connects TRBV7-9 to TRBJ2-2, with D unclear. Germline V gives CDR1 SEHNR, CDR2 FQNEAQ (reference sequence). The CDR3 runs 12 residues. This CDR3 reads CGSSSLPGELFF. In DNA form, the CDR3 reads TGTGGCAGCAGCTCCCTCCCCGGGGAGCTGTTTTTT. The variable domain in full, with the rest retrieved from reference TRBV7-9 and TRBJ2-2, is DTGVSQNPRHKITKRGQNVTFRCDPISEHNRLYWYRQTLGQGPEFLTYFQNEAQLEKSRLLSDRFSAERPKGSFSTLEIQRTEQGDSAMYLCGSSSLPGELFFGEGSRLTVL.

This rearrangement joins TRBV19 to TRBJ1-2; unclear D gene. This CDR3 region has 13 residues. Trimming took off 0 bases at V and 5 bases at J, with 7 bases between the two ends. The germline gives CDR1 LNHDA, CDR2 SQIVND (reference sequence). The CDR3 nucleotides are TGTGCCAGTAGTATAGAGGCGTTATATGGCTACACCTTC. Amino acids: CASSIEALYGYTF.

A few counts support this clonotype. J is TRBJ2-2 and V is TRBV29-1, with TRBD2 identical over 14 bases. Germline CDR1 reads SQVTM; CDR2 reads ANQGSEA. There are 17 residues in the CDR3. J was trimmed by 6 bases and V by 6 bases; bases with no gene match: 12. DNA of the CDR3: TGCAGCGTAAGATCCGGGACTAGCGGGAGTCGGTCCGGGGAGCTGTTTTTT. Translation: CSVRSGTSGSRSGELFF.

This clonotype was picked up many times. J is TRBJ1-5 and V is TRBV20-1, with TRBD1 matching over 8 bases. CDR3 length: 14 residues. V shed 5 bases and J 4 bases; nucleotides not matched to a gene: 7. From germline, CDR1 is DFQATT and CDR2 SNEGSKA (reference sequence). CDR3: CSASQGAWNQPQHF. The CDR3 DNA follows: TGCAGTGCTTCCCAGGGGGCCTGGAATCAGCCCCAGCATTTT.

There are a few counts of this clonotype. The chain couples TRBV6-1 to TRBJ2-7, with a tentative D call TRBD2 (6 bases). Germline values: CDR1 MNHNS, CDR2 SASEGT. With 7 bases removed from V and 5 bases from J, the gap between germline ends came to 21 bases. This CDR3 contains 15 residues. CDR3 DNA: TGTGCCAGCAACTACGGGGGAATGAGGGCCGACGAGCAGTACTTC. As protein: CASNYGGMRADEQYF.

The rearrangement joins TRBV5-1 to TRBJ1-1, with 7 positions matching TRBD1. CDR3 size: 13 residues. Germline CDR1 is SGHRS and CDR2 is YFSETQ. The ends lost 4 bases at V and 3 bases at J; junction bases unmatched: 3. CDR3 region: CASSGRGYTEAFF. CDR3 bases: TGCGCCAGCAGCGGCAGGGGGTACACTGAAGCTTTCTTT. The full variable domain, in which reference TRBV5-1 and TRBJ1-1 provide the parts outside the CDR3, is KAGVTQTPRYLIKTRGQQVTLSCSPISGHRSVSWYQQTPGQGLQFLFEYFSETQRNKGNFPGRFSGRQFSNSRSEMNVSTLELGDSALYLCASSGRGYTEAFFGQGTRLTVV.

This clonotype occurred many times. The chain recombines TRBV2 with TRBJ1-2, with D unresolved. The CDR3 is 15 amino acids. Per germline, CDR1 SNHLY and CDR2 FYNNEI. Trimming left V 5 bases short and J 4 bases short, with 17 bases between. CDR3 DNA sequence: TGTGCCAGCAGTCGTCCCCTTTTCTCCGTCTATGGCTACACCTTC. Its protein product is CASSRPLFSVYGYTF.

Many counts were recorded for this clonotype. The chain joins TRBV2 to TRBJ2-3, with 16 bases matching TRBD2. Trimming cost V 8 bases and J 1 base; bases outside gene matches: 6. The CDR3 has 17 amino acids. Germline CDR1 reads SNHLY; CDR2 reads FYNNEI. The CDR3 loop reads CASAGTSGRAGTDTQYF. Written as DNA, the CDR3 is TGTGCCAGCGCGGGGACTAGCGGGAGGGCGGGCACAGATACGCAGTATTTT.

This clonotype occurred a few times. The V and J genes are TRBV7-9 and TRBJ2-5; 7 bases agree with TRBD2. The CDR3 loop spans 13 amino acids. J gave up 6 bases and V 7 bases, and 8 bases lay outside the gene matches. Germline V gene sequence: CDR1 SEHNR, CDR2 FQNEAQ (reference sequence). This CDR3 is CASTTGGFQTQYF. CDR3 in DNA: TGTGCCAGCACCACGGGAGGTTTTCAGACCCAGTACTTC.

This clonotype has ten or more counts. The junction and the germline gene differ at one end; a read error may be behind it. The chain recombines TRBV5-1 with TRBJ2-3; TRBD1 matches 8 bases. The V gene's germline CDR1 is SGHRS and CDR2 YFSETQ. The CDR3 sequence is 15 residues long. CDR3 region: CASSVGQGGTDTQYF. As DNA, the CDR3 is TGTGCCAGCAGTGTCGGACAGGGAGGCACAGATACGCAGTATTTT. Full variable domain (remainder filled in from reference TRBV5-1 and TRBJ2-3): KAGVTQTPRYLIKTRGQQVTLSCSPISGHRSVSWYQQTPGQGLQFLFEYFSETQRNKGNFPGRFSGRQFSNSRSEMNVSTLELGDSALYLCASSVGQGGTDTQYFGPGTRLTVL.

This clonotype was seen more than once but under ten times. The genes are TRBV20-1 and TRBJ1-2, with 7 nucleotides matching TRBD1. Germline CDR1 is DFQATT and CDR2 is SNEGSKA (reference sequence). The V gene end was trimmed by 1 base and the J gene end by 7 bases; junction bases not matched to a gene: 9. CDR3 length: 14 residues. The CDR3 nucleotides are TGCAGTGCTAGAGCCGACATGGCAGGGGGTGGCTACACCTTC. It specifies CSARADMAGGGYTF.

This clonotype was seen ten or more times. The chain uses TRBV6-1 and TRBJ2-1; tentative D call: TRBD1 (6 bases). Germline values: CDR1 MNHNS, CDR2 SASEGT. The V end lost 7 bases, the J end lost 14 bases, and 24 bases lay between the germline ends. CDR3 length: 14 amino acids. The CDR3 bases are TGTGCCAGCACCGAAAGTCTCGTCGGACAGCGAAAGTTCTTC. Protein product: CASTESLVGQRKFF.

This clonotype was detected a few times. The J gene is TRBJ2-3, the V gene TRBV5-1; 11 bases line up with TRBD2. CDR3 length equals 14 residues. Trimming removed 6 bases from V and 7 bases from J; junction bases left unmatched: 7. Germline V lookup: CDR1 SGHRS, CDR2 YFSETQ. The CDR3 sequence is CASTLTSGSYTQYF. CDR3 sequence (DNA): TGCGCCAGCACCTTAACTAGCGGGAGTTATACGCAGTATTTT.

This clonotype was counted at least ten times. The rearrangement joins TRBV11-2 to TRBJ2-5; possible D gene TRBD2, 6 bases. The germline CDR1 and CDR2 sequences are SGHAT and FQNNGV. Trimming shortened V by 8 bases and J by 5 bases, and 6 bases separated the two germline ends. The CDR3 loop spans 10 amino acids. CDR3: CASGGETQYF. The CDR3, as DNA: TGTGCCAGCGGGGGGGAGACCCAGTACTTC.

This clonotype was seen many times. The chain links TRBV6-2 or TRBV6-3 to TRBJ2-3, with D tentatively TRBD1 or TRBD2 (5 bases each). V was shortened by 5 bases and J by 7 bases, with 16 bases between the two germline ends. Germline assignment: CDR1 MNHEY and CDR2 SVGEGT. The CDR3 contains 14 residues. DNA of the CDR3: TGTGCCAGCAGTGAAGGGGATGGGGGAAATACGCAGTATTTT. This codes for CASSEGDGGNTQYF.

This chain uses TRBV20-1 with TRBJ1-2; TRBD1 matches 7 bases. The V gene's germline CDR1 is DFQATT and CDR2 SNEGSKA (reference sequence). V dropped 1 base and J dropped 6; count of bases not matched to a gene: 5. This CDR3 is built from 13 residues. The CDR3, as DNA: TGCAGTGCTAGAGCTAGACAGGGACATGGCTACACCTTC. Its protein is CSARARQGHGYTF.

This clonotype was counted many times. The chain couples TRBV20-1 to TRBJ1-1, with 8 bases identical to TRBD1. This CDR3 is 14 amino acids long. CDR1 is DFQATT and CDR2 is SNEGSKA in the germline V gene (reference sequence). V gave up 4 bases and J gave up 8 bases; unmatched junction bases: 12. The CDR3 bases are TGCAGTGCTACCCATTTTGGACAGGGCAAAGAAGCTTTCTTT. Translating it yields CSATHFGQGKEAFF.

This clonotype came up many times. The chain recombines TRBV28 with TRBJ2-5; possibly TRBD1 or TRBD2 for D (5 bases each). V was shortened by 6 bases and J by 4 bases, with 18 bases between the two germline ends. The germline V gene encodes CDR1 MDHEN and CDR2 SYDVKM. The CDR3 covers 15 residues. CDR3: CASREDPLGVETQYF. CDR3 nucleotides: TGTGCCAGCAGGGAAGACCCCTTGGGGGTAGAGACCCAGTACTTC.

A note on this clonotype: It is likely a read error, because the conserved phenylalanine at the end of the CDR3 is missing. Because the CDR3's place on the DNA is in doubt, the DNA is left out and the CDR3 is given as listed by TCRdb. The V and J genes are TRBV6-1 and TRBJ2-7. Germline V gene sequence: CDR1 MNHNS, CDR2 SASEGT. The CDR3 has 13 residues if both end residues are counted. This chain's CDR3 is CASSPTRIDEEYS.

Ten or more counts support this clonotype. The J gene is TRBJ2-7, the V gene TRBV12-3 or TRBV12-4; D not resolved. This CDR3 comprises 14 residues. The ends were cut back, 1 base at V and 6 bases at J, with 13 bases in the middle. The CDR3 DNA follows: TGTGCCAGCAGTTTAGATTGGGCCTCAGGCGAGCAGTACTTC. As protein: CASSLDWASGEQYF.

This clonotype appeared many times. The chain has TRBV12-3 or TRBV12-4 and TRBJ2-1; the D is unclear. V dropped 7 bases and J dropped 4 bases, with 17 bases sitting between them. This CDR3 comprises 15 residues. CDR3 sequence (DNA): TGTGCCAGCACGCCAATCGAGGCGATGTACAATGAGCAGTTCTTC. Protein: CASTPIEAMYNEQFF.